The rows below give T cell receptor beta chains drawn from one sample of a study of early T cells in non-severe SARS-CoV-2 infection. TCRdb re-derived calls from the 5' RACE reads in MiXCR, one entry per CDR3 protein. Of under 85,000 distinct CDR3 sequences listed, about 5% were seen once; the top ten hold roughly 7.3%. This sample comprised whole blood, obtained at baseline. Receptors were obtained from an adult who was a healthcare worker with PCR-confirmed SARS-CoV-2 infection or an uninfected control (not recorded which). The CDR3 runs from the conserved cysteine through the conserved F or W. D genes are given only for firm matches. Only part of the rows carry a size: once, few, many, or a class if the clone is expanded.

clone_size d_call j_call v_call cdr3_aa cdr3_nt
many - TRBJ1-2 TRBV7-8 CASSPIRTAIYGYTF TGTGCCAGCAGCCCCATCCGGACGGCAATATATGGCTACACCTTC
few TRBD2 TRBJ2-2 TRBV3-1 CASSRTSGSYTGELFF TGTGCCAGCAGCAGGACTAGCGGGTCTTACACCGGGGAGCTGTTTTTT
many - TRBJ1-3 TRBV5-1 CASSFTGPGPSGNTIYF TGCGCCAGCAGCTTCACCGGGCCTGGACCCTCTGGAAACACCATATATTTT
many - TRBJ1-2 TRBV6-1 CASSEQLRGYTF TGTGCCAGCAGTGAGCAGTTAAGGGGCTACACCTTC
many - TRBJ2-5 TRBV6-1 CASKESYETQYF TGTGCCAGCAAGGAGTCGTATGAGACCCAGTACTTC
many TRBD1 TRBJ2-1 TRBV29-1 CSVETGVGNEQFF TGCAGCGTTGAAACAGGGGTTGGCAATGAGCAGTTCTTC
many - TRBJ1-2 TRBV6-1 CASGAQLDGYTF TGTGCCAGCGGGGCTCAGCTAGATGGCTACACCTTC
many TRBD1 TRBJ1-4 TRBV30 CAWSVPTGANEKLFF TGTGCCTGGAGTGTACCGACAGGGGCTAATGAAAAACTGTTTTTT
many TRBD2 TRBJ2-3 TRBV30 CAWSVLGLAADTQYF TGTGCCTGGAGTGTTCTCGGACTAGCTGCAGATACGCAGTATTTT
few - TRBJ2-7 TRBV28 CASRSNSYEQYF TGTGCCAGCAGATCCAACTCCTACGAGCAGTACTTC
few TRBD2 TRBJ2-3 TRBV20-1 CSANPGLVSDTQYF TGCAGTGCTAACCCGGGACTAGTTTCGGATACGCAGTATTTT
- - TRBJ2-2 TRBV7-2 CASSSPYREDTGELFF TGTGCCAGCAGCTCCCCATACAGGGAGGACACCGGGGAGCTGTTTTTT
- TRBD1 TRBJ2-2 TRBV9 CASSGQGTLNTGELFF TGTGCCAGCAGCGGACAGGGGACGCTCAACACCGGGGAGCTGTTTTTT
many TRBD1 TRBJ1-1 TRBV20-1 CSARPSGIDRGITSEAFF TGCAGTGCTAGGCCCTCCGGCATCGACAGGGGCATAACTTCTGAAGCTTTCTTT
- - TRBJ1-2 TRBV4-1 CASSQGLFINYGYTF TGCGCCAGCAGCCAGGGACTCTTTATTAACTATGGCTACACCTTC
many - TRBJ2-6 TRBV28 CATRPGGGSSGANVLTF TGTGCCACCCGCCCCGGGGGTGGGAGCTCTGGGGCCAACGTCCTGACTTTC
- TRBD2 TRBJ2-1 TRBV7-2 CASSYLSGTNNEQFF TGTGCCAGCAGCTACCTTAGCGGGACCAACAATGAGCAGTTCTTC
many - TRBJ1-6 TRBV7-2 CASSSLRSNSPLHF TGTGCCAGCAGCTCCCTACGGTCCAATTCACCCCTCCACTTT
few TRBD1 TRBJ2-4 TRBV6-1 CASSEAPGRGRTRYF TGTGCCAGCAGTGAAGCCCCGGGCAGGGGGCGTACGCGGTACTTC
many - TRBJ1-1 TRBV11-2 CASSLLEVGPSAPMNTEAFF TGTGCCAGCAGCTTACTCGAAGTAGGCCCGTCAGCCCCCATGAACACTGAAGCTTTCTTT